This is a list of T cell receptor beta chains from one sample in a study of CD8 T cells in Susac syndrome. TCRdb analysed the immunoSEQ multiplex PCR reads with MiXCR anew, one entry per CDR3 protein. The sample shows 150,000 to 200,000 distinct CDR3 sequences, about 95% of them seen only once. Material: CD4+ T cells from PBMCs. These TCRs come from a human donor in good health. CDR3s leave out the opening cysteine and the closing phenylalanine or tryptophan. D genes are given only for firm matches.

V	D	CDR3
TRBV2	NA	ASRGGPPQPQH
TRBV7-9	TRBD2	ASSSSGLLNYEQY
TRBV2	TRBD1	ASSAGTGVEKLF
TRBV4-2	NA	ASSRRSLGLGEEQY
TRBV7-8	NA	ATEPQTNTAKNIQY
TRBV4-2	TRBD1	ASSVRTGIGDEQY
TRBV11-1	TRBD2	ASSPTAGLADTQY
TRBV3-1	TRBD2	ASSQVSGSTGELF
TRBV7-9	NA	ASSLSGVSPQH
TRBV12-3/TRBV12-4	TRBD2	ASSLAGGQQETQY
TRBV24-1	TRBD2	ATSDPSGNHEQY
TRBV27	NA	ASGDWDTQY
TRBV12-3/TRBV12-4	TRBD2	ASRGTLAGGSEQY
TRBV12-3/TRBV12-4	NA	ASRSEAGELF
TRBV12-3/TRBV12-4	NA	ASSLQLGLYEQY
TRBV20-1	NA	SASDWYGNTEAF
TRBV18	TRBD1	ASSRDRAWDEQF
TRBV2	TRBD2	ASSPRLAGSTDTQY
TRBV7-2	NA	ASSHLAAMNTEAF
TRBV25-1	TRBD1	ASSGPRQGAGYGYT
TRBV12-3/TRBV12-4	NA	ASSLAWGNTEAF
TRBV3-1	TRBD2	ASSQRGTSGYYEQY
TRBV30	NA	AWSPMPGTDTQY
TRBV5-6	NA	ASSLVAEETQY
TRBV29-1	TRBD1	SVGTEAGNTIY
TRBV16	NA	ASSPNSKNIQY
TRBV20-1	NA	SARVGTFMQY
TRBV5-1	TRBD2	ASILGTSGTDTQY
TRBV29-1	TRBD2	SALGLANTGELF
TRBV20-1	NA	SAYSSPRSYEQY
TRBV28	TRBD1	ASSLITDRGPSQPQH
TRBV3-1	NA	ASSQEGARGLFTGELF
TRBV11-2	TRBD2	ASSDTHILAGGVTDTQY
TRBV21-1	NA	ASSAPDRHGYT
TRBV19	TRBD2	ASSIAGGWNEQF
TRBV29-1	NA	SVDQGKTEAF
TRBV28	NA	ASSSPSGGTYEQY
TRBV19	NA	ASSLRQNYEQY
TRBV5-4	NA	ASSLYYGSSYNEQF
TRBV29-1	NA	SALIKVVLLTPNEQF
TRBV5-4	NA	ASSSYWRPDTQY
TRBV11-2	NA	ASSPRTEVTQY
TRBV2	NA	ASSVSGPGELF
TRBV30	NA	AWGRGLNTEAF
TRBV5-4	TRBD2	ASRPGLARSGGKDTQY
TRBV20-1	NA	SALWRVAYNEQF
TRBV24-1	NA	ATGPLGTNEQF
TRBV2	TRBD2	ASSEETSGLYEQY
TRBV5-1	NA	ASSQSSQRGYNEQF
TRBV20-1	TRBD2	SASPRTSGSGTDTQY
TRBV20-1	TRBD2	SATKTSGIYNEQF
TRBV27	TRBD1	ASSYLTGSNEQY
TRBV7-7	TRBD1	ASSFLPGQGTEKLF
TRBV13	NA	ASSPYRSEAF
TRBV29-1	TRBD2	SVETTSGRAYTQY
TRBV11-1	TRBD1	ASSSASSGTGAYEQY
TRBV20-1	NA	SARSTAYEQY